Each of the 14 T cell receptor beta chains below was sequenced from the same sample in a study of Ad26.COV2.S vaccination and SARS-CoV-2 variants. Using immunoSEQ multiplex PCR, the repertoire was profiled, and TCRdb retains in-frame clones only, with some absent. Of about 94,000 clones listed, approximately 86% were seen once; the top ten hold about 17%. Here the sequenced sample was peripheral blood, taken after recovery from COVID-19. The receptors were gathered from a human donor who had recovered from COVID-19.

This clone has ten or more counts. The chain recombines TRBV7-9 with TRBJ1-5; 8 bases align to TRBD1. The germline CDR1 and CDR2 sequences are SEHNR and FQNEAQ (reference sequence). The CDR3 has 14 amino acids. V shed 7 bases and J 3 bases; nucleotides not matched to a gene: 5. CDR3 region: CASTRTGNNQPQHF. In nucleotides, the CDR3 is TGTGCCAGCACACGGACAGGGAACAATCAGCCCCAGCATTTT.

This sequence joins TRBV6-2 or TRBV6-3 and TRBJ1-3; the match to TRBD1 covers 7 bases. Per the germline V gene, CDR1 is MNHEY and CDR2 is SVGEGT. Trimming took 0 bases from V and 4 from J; bases not matched to a gene: 6. The CDR3 loop spans 16 amino acids. The CDR3 DNA reads TGTGCCAGCAGTTACTCCAGCGACAGGGCCGGAAACACCATATATTTT. Encoded protein: CASSYSSDRAGNTIYF.

The rearrangement joins TRBV6-2 or TRBV6-3 to TRBJ1-1; D gene ambiguous. V was pared by 3 bases and J by 4 bases, with 12 bases between. The CDR3 length is 14 residues. Germline values: CDR1 MNHEY, CDR2 SVGEGT. The CDR3, as DNA: TGTGCCAGCAGTTATCCCCGAAGCGGCACTGAAGCTTTCTTT. The encoded protein is CASSYPRSGTEAFF.

This clone was counted a single time. The V gene is TRBV9, the J gene TRBJ1-1; the D is unclear. Germline values: CDR1 SGDLS, CDR2 YYNGEE. Trimming removed 6 bases from V and 4 bases from J, with 13 bases in between. The CDR3 spans 13 residues. The CDR3 DNA is TGTGCCAGCACCCGAGGGTGGGCCACTGAAGCTTTCTTT. Residues: CASTRGWATEAFF.

The V and J genes are TRBV11-2 and TRBJ1-2, with 9 bases fitting TRBD1. Germline lookup yields CDR1 SGHAT and CDR2 FQNNGV. This CDR3 is built from 15 residues. Losses at the gene ends were 5 bases for V and 0 bases for J; bases not matched to a gene: 4. The CDR3 loop is CASSLTGGANYGYTF. CDR3 nucleotides: TGTGCCAGCAGCCTTACAGGGGGCGCTAACTATGGCTACACCTTC.

The chain has TRBV11-3 and TRBJ2-1, with D possibly matching TRBD1 (8 bases). CDR1 and CDR2 from the germline V gene are SGHNT and YENEEA. This CDR3 has 16 residues. V was clipped by 5 bases and J by 5 bases, with 19 bases between them. CDR3 in amino acids: CASSPGGRGGHNEQFF. CDR3 nucleotide sequence: TGTGCCAGCAGCCCAGGGGGCAGGGGGGGTCACAATGAGCAGTTCTTC. The whole variable domain, filled in from reference TRBV11-3 and TRBJ2-1, reads EAGVVQSPRYKIIEKKQPVAFWCNPISGHNTLYWYLQNLGQGPELLIRYENEEAVDDSQLPKDRFSAERLKGVDSTLKIQPAELGDSAVYLCASSPGGRGGHNEQFFGPGTRLTVL.

This clone turned up a few times. The chain uses TRBV6-6 and TRBJ2-7, with 10 bases matching TRBD2. Germline values: CDR1 MNHNY, CDR2 SVGAGI (reference sequence). The CDR3 totals 14 residues. V lost 6 bases, J lost 6 bases, and 8 bases stayed unmatched. The CDR3 sequence is CASRKTSGLGEQYF. CDR3 DNA: TGTGCCAGCAGGAAGACTAGCGGGTTAGGCGAGCAGTACTTC.

The chain links TRBV5-4 to TRBJ2-7; 12 bases align to TRBD1. The CDR3 contains 15 residues. The V and J ends lost 7 bases and 7 bases, in that order; junction bases with no gene match: 12. Germline-derived CDR1 and CDR2 are SGHNT and YYREEE (reference sequence). The CDR3 reads CASADGGQGAWEQYF. CDR3 nucleotides: TGTGCCAGCGCAGATGGGGGACAGGGGGCATGGGAGCAGTACTTC.

DNA of the CDR3: TGTGCCAGCAGCTTAGGGTGGGGGGGATATTCACCCCTCCACTTT. This translates into CASSLGWGGYSPLHF. The chain recombines TRBV7-3 with TRBJ1-6, with a weak D call TRBD1 (5 bases). The V gene's germline CDR1 is SGHTA and CDR2 FQGTGA. This CDR3 has 15 amino acids. Trimming took off 2 bases at V and 8 bases at J, with 13 bases between the two ends.

The J gene is TRBJ1-5, the V gene TRBV15; D gene unclear. This CDR3 comprises 14 residues. The germline V gene has CDR1 LNHNV and CDR2 YYDKDF (reference sequence). The V end was cut by 4 bases, the J end by 3 bases, with 10 bases between. The DNA for the CDR3 is TGTGCCACCAGCAAAGGACGGGCCAATCAGCCCCAGCATTTT. Amino acids: CATSKGRANQPQHF.

This clone has a handful of counts. V gene TRBV5-5 combines with J gene TRBJ2-7; TRBD1 matches 8 bases. Germline lookup yields CDR1 SGHKS and CDR2 YYEKEE (reference sequence). The CDR3 runs to 17 residues. The ends lost 0 bases at V and 3 bases at J; junction bases unmatched: 11. CDR3 in DNA: TGTGCCAGCAGCTTGGTGGTTTGGGGACAGGAGAACTACGAGCAGTACTTC. It translates to CASSLVVWGQENYEQYF. Filled out from reference TRBV5-5 and TRBJ2-7, the complete variable domain reads DAGVTQSPTHLIKTRGQQVTLRCSPISGHKSVSWYQQVLGQGPQFIFQYYEKEERGRGNFPDRFSARQFPNYSSELNVNALLLGDSALYLCASSLVVWGQENYEQYFGPGTRLTVT.

The chain employs TRBV7-2 and TRBJ1-2, with a tentative D call TRBD1 (6 bases). This CDR3 has 15 residues. CDR1 and CDR2 from the germline V gene are SGHTA and FQGNSA. The V end was cut by 2 bases, the J end by 2 bases, with 12 bases between. The CDR3 loop reads CASSLSRTVNYGYTF. DNA of the CDR3: TGTGCCAGCAGCTTATCCAGGACAGTCAACTATGGCTACACCTTC.

The rearrangement links TRBV12-5 to TRBJ2-5; TRBD1 matches 7 bases. From germline, CDR1 is LGHNT and CDR2 FRNRAP. V lost 7 bases to trimming and J lost 5 bases; unmatched junction nucleotides: 13. This CDR3 has 15 amino acids. Written as DNA, the CDR3 is TGTGCTAGTGCCGTAACGACAGGGTCCGGGGAGACCCAGTACTTC. Protein: CASAVTTGSGETQYF.

This clone was recorded once. The chain links TRBV6-5 to TRBJ1-3; the D is unclear. Germline-derived CDR1 and CDR2 are MNHEY and SVGAGI. V was clipped by 7 bases and J by 0 bases, with 7 bases between them. CDR3 length equals 13 residues. The CDR3 protein is CASTRPSGNTIYF. CDR3 DNA: TGTGCCAGCACCCGGCCCTCTGGAAACACCATATATTTT.